This TCR beta chain is from a study of cytomegalovirus exposure and HLA in healthy donors. Study-wide results and caveats: Common viral pathogens were later found to be apparently linked to several of the most significant clusters. TCR beta sequences reportedly predicted most subjects' HLA-A and HLA-B alleles accurately.

The table lists this clone with a few counts. Its antigen is unidentified. Primers for the PCR totalled 60 Vbeta and 13 Jbeta. Using immunoSEQ multiplex PCR, the repertoire was profiled, and TCRdb retains in-frame clones only, with some absent. The sample lists around 100,000 clones; roughly 77% were seen once. Germline V gene lookup returns CDR1 LGHNA and CDR2 YSLEER. The V gene lost 3 bases and the J gene lost 4 bases, with 12 bases spanning the gap. There are 15 residues in the CDR3. This receptor was obtained from a woman aged 18-29 years in good health and CMV-seropositive. Sequenced material: PBMCs. V and J are TRBV4-3 and TRBJ2-2; maybe TRBD1 (6 bases). In DNA form, the CDR3 reads TGCGCCAGCAGCCAGACGGGACATGCCACCGGGGAGCTGTTTTTT. Encoded protein: CASSQTGHATGELFF.